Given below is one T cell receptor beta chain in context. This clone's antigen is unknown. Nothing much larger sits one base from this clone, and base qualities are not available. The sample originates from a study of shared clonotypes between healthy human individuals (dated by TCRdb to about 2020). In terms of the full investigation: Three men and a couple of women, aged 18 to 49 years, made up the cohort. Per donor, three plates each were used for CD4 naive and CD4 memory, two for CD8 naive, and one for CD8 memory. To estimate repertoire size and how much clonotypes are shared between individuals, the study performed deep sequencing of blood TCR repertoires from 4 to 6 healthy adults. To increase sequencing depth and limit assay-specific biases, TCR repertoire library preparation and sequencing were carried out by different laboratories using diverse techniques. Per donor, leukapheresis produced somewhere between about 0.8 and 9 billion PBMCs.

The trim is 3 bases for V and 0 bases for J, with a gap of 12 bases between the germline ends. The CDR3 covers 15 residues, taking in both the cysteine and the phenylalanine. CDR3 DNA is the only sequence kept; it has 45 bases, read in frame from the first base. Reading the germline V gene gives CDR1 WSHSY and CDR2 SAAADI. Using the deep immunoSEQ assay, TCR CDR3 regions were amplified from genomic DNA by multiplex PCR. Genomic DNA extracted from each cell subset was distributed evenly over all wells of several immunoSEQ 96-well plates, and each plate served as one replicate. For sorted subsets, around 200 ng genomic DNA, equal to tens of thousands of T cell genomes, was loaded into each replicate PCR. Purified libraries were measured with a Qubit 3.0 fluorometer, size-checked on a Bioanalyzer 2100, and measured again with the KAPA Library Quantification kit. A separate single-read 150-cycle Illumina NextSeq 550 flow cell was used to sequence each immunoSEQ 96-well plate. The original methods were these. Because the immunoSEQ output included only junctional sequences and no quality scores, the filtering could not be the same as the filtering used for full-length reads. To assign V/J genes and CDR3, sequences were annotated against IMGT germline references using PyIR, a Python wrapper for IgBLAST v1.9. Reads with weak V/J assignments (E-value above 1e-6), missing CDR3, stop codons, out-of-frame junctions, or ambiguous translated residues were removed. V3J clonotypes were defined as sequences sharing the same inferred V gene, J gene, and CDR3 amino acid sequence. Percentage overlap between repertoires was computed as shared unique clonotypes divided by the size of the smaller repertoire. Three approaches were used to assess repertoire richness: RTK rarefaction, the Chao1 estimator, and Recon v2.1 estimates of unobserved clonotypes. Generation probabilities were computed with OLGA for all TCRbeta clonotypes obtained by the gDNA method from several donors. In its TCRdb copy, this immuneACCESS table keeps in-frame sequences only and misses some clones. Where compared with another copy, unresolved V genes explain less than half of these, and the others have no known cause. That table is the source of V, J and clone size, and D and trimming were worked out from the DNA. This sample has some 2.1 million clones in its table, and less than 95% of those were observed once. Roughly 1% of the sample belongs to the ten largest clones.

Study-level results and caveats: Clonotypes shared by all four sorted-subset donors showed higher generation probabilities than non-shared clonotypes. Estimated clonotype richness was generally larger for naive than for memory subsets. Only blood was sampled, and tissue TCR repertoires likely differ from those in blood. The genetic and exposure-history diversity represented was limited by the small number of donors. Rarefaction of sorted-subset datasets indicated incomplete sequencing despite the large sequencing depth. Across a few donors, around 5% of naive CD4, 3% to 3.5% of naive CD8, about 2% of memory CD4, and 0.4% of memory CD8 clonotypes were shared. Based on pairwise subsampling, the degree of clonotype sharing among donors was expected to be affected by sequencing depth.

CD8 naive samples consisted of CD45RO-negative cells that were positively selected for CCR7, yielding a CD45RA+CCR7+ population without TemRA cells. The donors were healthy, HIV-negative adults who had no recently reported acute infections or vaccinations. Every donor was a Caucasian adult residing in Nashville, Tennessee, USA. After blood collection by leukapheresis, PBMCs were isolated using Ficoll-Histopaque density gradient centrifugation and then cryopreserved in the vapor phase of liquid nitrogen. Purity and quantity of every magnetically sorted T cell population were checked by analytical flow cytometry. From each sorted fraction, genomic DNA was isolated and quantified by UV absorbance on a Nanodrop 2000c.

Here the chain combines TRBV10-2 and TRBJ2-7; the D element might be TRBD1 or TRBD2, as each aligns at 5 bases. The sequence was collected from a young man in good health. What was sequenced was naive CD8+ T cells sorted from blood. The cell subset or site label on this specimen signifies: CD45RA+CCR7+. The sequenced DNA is TGCGCCAGCAGTGACCGGGACGGCCCCTCCTACGAGCAGTACTTC. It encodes CASSDRDGPSYEQYF.